This T cell receptor (beta chain) was captured by sequencing in a study of T cell changes during pregnancy in multiple sclerosis. Some clones are missing from TCRdb's copy, which holds only in-frame ones; the method was immunoSEQ multiplex PCR. Here the sample spans more than 35,000 clones, around nine tenths being singletons. The CDR3 is made up of 16 amino acids. V shed 3 bases and J 4 bases; nucleotides not matched to a gene: 6. Germline CDR1 and CDR2: KGHSH and LQKENI. The chain couples TRBV18 to TRBJ1-1; 12 nucleotides align to TRBD1. Here the sequenced sample was CD8+ T cells from peripheral blood mononuclear cells, taken in the third trimester of pregnancy. The clonotype was recovered from a female donor with multiple sclerosis, enrolled in a pregnancy study. CDR3 sequence reads: CASSPGTGGSSTEAFF. CDR3 DNA: TGTGCCAGCTCACCCGGGACAGGGGGCTCTAGCACTGAAGCTTTCTTT.